This T cell receptor (beta chain) was sequenced in a study of T cell repertoires and leukemia-associated antigens. Overall study findings and caveats: Vbeta, Jbeta, VDJ rearrangement and unique CDR3 counts did not differ significantly across four groups. Specificity and function of the expanded clones need further investigation.

By frequency in the sample, this clonotype is medium-sized (0.01 to 0.1%). The target antigen is unknown. MiXCR, applied by TCRdb to the 5' RACE reads, yields one record per CDR3 protein. This repertoire shows about 15,000 distinct CDR3 sequences, 39% found once; its top ten account for about 9.3%. This clonotype was obtained from a female donor in good health. Sequencing used CD3+ T cells sorted from blood and cultured.

CDR3 sequence reads: CAISPAGLQMRELFF. CDR3 in DNA: TGTGCCATCTCACCAGCGGGATTACAAATGCGGGAGCTGTTTTTT. This rearrangement joins TRBV10-3 to TRBJ2-2; TRBD2 matches at 7 bases. This CDR3 spans 15 amino acids. From germline, CDR1 is ENHRY and CDR2 SYGVKD. V lost 8 bases to trimming and J lost 9 bases; unmatched junction nucleotides: 15.